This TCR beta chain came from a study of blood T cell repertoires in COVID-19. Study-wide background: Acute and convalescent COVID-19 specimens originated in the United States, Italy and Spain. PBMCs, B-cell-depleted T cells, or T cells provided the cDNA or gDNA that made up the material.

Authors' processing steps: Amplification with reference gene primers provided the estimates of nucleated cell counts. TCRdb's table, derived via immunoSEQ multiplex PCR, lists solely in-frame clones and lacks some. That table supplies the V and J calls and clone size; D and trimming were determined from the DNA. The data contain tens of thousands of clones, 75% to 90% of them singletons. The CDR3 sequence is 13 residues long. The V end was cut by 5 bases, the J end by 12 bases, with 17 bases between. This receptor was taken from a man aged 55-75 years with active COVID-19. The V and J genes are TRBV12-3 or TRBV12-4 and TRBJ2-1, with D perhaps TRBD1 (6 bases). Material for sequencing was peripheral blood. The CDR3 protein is CASSDTGPRGQFF. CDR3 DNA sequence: TGTGCCAGCAGTGATACCGGGCCCAGGGGGCAGTTCTTC.